These 6 T cell receptor beta chains originate from one sample sequenced in a study of cytomegalovirus exposure and HLA in healthy donors. The PCR contained 60 Vbeta and 13 Jbeta primers. The table came from immunoSEQ multiplex PCR; TCRdb's copy has only in-frame clones and leaves some out. The sample lists roughly 130,000 clones; 75% to 85% were seen once. The sequenced sample consisted of PBMCs. The receptors come from a man aged 25 to 45 in good health and CMV-seronegative.

This chain joins TRBV4-3 and TRBJ2-1, with D perhaps TRBD2 (5 bases). The V end was cut by 0 bases, the J end by 3 bases, with 12 bases between. The germline CDR1 and CDR2 sequences are LGHNA and YSLEER. The CDR3 spans 16 residues. Written as DNA, the CDR3 is TGCGCCAGCAGCCAAGATGTGGAGGACCACTACAATGAGCAGTTCTTC. It translates to CASSQDVEDHYNEQFF.

The genes are TRBV11-2 and TRBJ2-7, with a possible D match to TRBD2 (6 bases). Germline V gene data show CDR1 as SGHAT and CDR2 as FQNNGV. This CDR3 has 13 residues. With 4 bases removed from V and 6 bases from J, the gap between germline ends came to 13 bases. The CDR3 loop reads CASSSGASGEQYF. The CDR3 nucleotides read TGTGCCAGCAGCTCGGGAGCCAGCGGCGAGCAGTACTTC.

The rearrangement links TRBV7-9 to TRBJ2-7, with D tentatively TRBD2 (5 bases). The V end lost 1 base, the J end lost 4 bases, and 14 bases lay between the germline ends. The CDR3 runs to 15 residues. Germline-derived CDR1 and CDR2 are SEHNR and FQNEAQ (reference sequence). This chain's CDR3 is CASSLGSPTRYEQYF. The CDR3 DNA reads as TGTGCCAGCAGCTTAGGGTCCCCAACTAGATACGAGCAGTACTTC.

The J gene is TRBJ2-7, the V gene TRBV5-5, with D tentatively TRBD2 (5 bases). Trimming stripped 0 bases from V and 3 bases from J, with 10 bases between. The CDR3 length is 14 residues. Germline CDR1 is SGHKS and CDR2 is YYEKEE (reference sequence). The CDR3 DNA follows: TGTGCCAGCAGCTTGGAGGTACGGGGCTACGAGCAGTACTTC. Translated: CASSLEVRGYEQYF. Based on the CDR3 plus reference TRBV5-5 and TRBJ2-7, the full variable domain is DAGVTQSPTHLIKTRGQQVTLRCSPISGHKSVSWYQQVLGQGPQFIFQYYEKEERGRGNFPDRFSARQFPNYSSELNVNALLLGDSALYLCASSLEVRGYEQYFGPGTRLTVT.

The rearrangement uses TRBV21-1 and TRBJ1-1. TRBV21-1 is a documented pseudogene. CDR3 size: 15 residues. The CDR3 region is CASSNCGGVSTEAFF. As DNA, the CDR3 is TGTGCCAGCAGCAATTGTGGGGGGGTGAGCACTGAAGCTTTCTTT.

This clone showed up just a few times. V gene TRBV10-2 combines with J gene TRBJ1-1; D not certain. The CDR3 is 11 residues long. Deletions cut 7 bases from V and 4 bases from J, with 7 bases between. Germline CDR1 and CDR2: WSHSY and SAAADI. CDR3 DNA sequence: TGCGCCAGCATTCTCGGCACTGAAGCTTTCTTT. Protein product: CASILGTEAFF.